The entry below gives a single T cell receptor (beta chain) sequence along with its context. The antigen is undetermined. It was with 60 Vbeta and 13 Jbeta primers that the PCR ran. Sequenced by immunoSEQ multiplex PCR; TCRdb stores in-frame clones only, minus some. The table records roughly 120,000 clones, over 60% of them present only once. Germline V CDR1 and CDR2: SGHRS, YFSETQ. Trimming pared 0 bases from V and 0 bases from J, leaving 7 bases between. The CDR3 is made up of 16 amino acids. The data are from a study of cytomegalovirus exposure and HLA in healthy donors. Whole-study findings and limits: The study dropped some indistinguishable V segments, TRBV6-2 and TRBV6-3 among them. As a later analysis revealed, most CMV-associated TCR beta chains appeared HLA-restricted. The majority of TCR sequences were rare, yet some public TCRs appeared in many donors. Cytomegalovirus association was assigned to 150 to 200 TCR beta chains.

This TCR was recovered from a woman aged 35 to 49 in good health and CMV-seropositive. Sequencing was performed on PBMCs. V gene TRBV5-1 combines with J gene TRBJ2-6; weak D call: TRBD1 (5 bases). The CDR3 sequence: CASSLDRSSGANVLTF. The CDR3 DNA is TGCGCCAGCAGCTTGGACAGGAGCTCTGGGGCCAACGTCCTGACTTTC. The full variable domain, completed using reference TRBV5-1 and TRBJ2-6, is KAGVTQTPRYLIKTRGQQVTLSCSPISGHRSVSWYQQTPGQGLQFLFEYFSETQRNKGNFPGRFSGRQFSNSRSEMNVSTLELGDSALYLCASSLDRSSGANVLTFGAGSRLTVL.